This T cell receptor beta chain was documented in a study of blood T cell repertoires in COVID-19. Study background: Sources were T cells, B-cell-depleted T cells, or PBMCs; the material itself was cDNA or gDNA.

Some clones are missing from TCRdb's copy, which holds only in-frame ones; the method was immunoSEQ multiplex PCR. The repertoire includes 380,000 or so clones, 81% of them detected once, and 1.1% sits in the top ten. Germline V gene data show CDR1 as LNHDA and CDR2 as SQIVND (reference sequence). The V end was cut by 4 bases, the J end by 0 bases, with 10 bases between. The CDR3 runs to 16 residues. The TCR originated in a human donor with acute or convalescent COVID-19. The donor label of this sample is uncertain. J is TRBJ1-6 and V is TRBV19; D is unclear. The sequenced material came from peripheral blood. Written as DNA, the CDR3 is TGTGCCAGTAGTACCTTGTTGAGCTCCTATAATTCACCCCTCCACTTT. Its protein product is CASSTLLSSYNSPLHF.